Following are 23 T cell receptor beta chains from one sample sequenced in a study of blood T cells in healthy people across ages. A second PCR, run for about 7 to 11 cycles, used a sample-barcoded 5' primer plus a J-beta primer mix. From the 5' RACE reads, TCRdb called clonotypes with MiXCR, one entry per CDR3 protein. The repertoire includes over 1,500,000 distinct CDR3 sequences, about 39% of them detected once, and under 30% sits in the top ten. The sample consisted of blood. The origin of the receptors is a human donor in good health.

This clonotype was seen a few times. The CDR3 nucleotides read TGTGCCAGCAGCCCTAGGACTAGCGGGGGTATGGAGACCCAGTACTTC. Translation: CASSPRTSGGMETQYF. The V and J genes are TRBV7-3 and TRBJ2-5, with 13 bases identical to TRBD2. V shed 5 bases, J shed 5 bases, and the junction held 8 bases outside the gene matches. Germline lookup yields CDR1 SGHTA and CDR2 FQGTGA. This CDR3 has 16 residues.

This chain links TRBV24-1 with TRBJ2-7; possible D gene TRBD1, 5 bases. V gave up 3 bases and J gave up 6 bases, with 20 bases separating them. Germline V gene lookup returns CDR1 KGHDR and CDR2 SFDVKD. The CDR3 spans 16 residues. The CDR3 DNA reads TGTGCCACCAGTGATACGACAGATTCACTCCCGGGCGAGCAGTACTTC. Its protein is CATSDTTDSLPGEQYF.

The chain couples TRBV6-6 to TRBJ2-1, with D perhaps matching TRBD2 (5 bases). From germline, CDR1 is MNHNY and CDR2 SVGAGI (reference sequence). This CDR3 has 14 residues. Trimming took 0 bases from V and 3 from J, leaving 6 bases between them. The CDR3 DNA sequence: TGTGCCAGCAGTTACTCGCGGGTCTACAATGAGCAGTTCTTC. It encodes CASSYSRVYNEQFF.

The chain uses TRBV13 and TRBJ2-7, with 10 bases that match TRBD1. The CDR3 runs to 14 residues. With V trimmed by 3 bases and J by 5 bases, 4 bases remained unmatched. Germline lookup yields CDR1 PRHDT and CDR2 FYEKMQ (reference sequence). The CDR3 reads CASSFGDRGHEQYF. The CDR3 DNA sequence: TGTGCCAGCAGCTTTGGGGACAGGGGCCACGAGCAGTACTTC.

V usage is TRBV29-1 and J usage is TRBJ2-5, with TRBD1 identical over 7 bases. CDR3 size: 14 residues. V lost 4 bases to trimming and J lost 0 bases; unmatched junction nucleotides: 5. Germline values: CDR1 SQVTM, CDR2 ANQGSEA. The CDR3 loop is CSVAGTANQETQYF. CDR3 sequence (DNA): TGCAGCGTTGCCGGGACAGCTAACCAAGAGACCCAGTACTTC.

For this clonotype: One junction end disagrees with the germline gene, perhaps due to a read error. V usage is TRBV9 and J usage is TRBJ2-1, with D possibly being TRBD1 (6 bases). The CDR3 is 16 residues long. From germline, CDR1 is SGDLS and CDR2 YYNGEE. The DNA for the CDR3 is TGTGTCAGCAGCGTAGTAGGGGGAAGCTCCTACAATGAGCAGTTCTTC. It specifies CVSSVVGGSSYNEQFF.

The table lists this clonotype with a few counts. DNA for the CDR3: TGTGCCAGCAGCTTAGGGCGGGGGCACACAGATACGCAGTATTTT. Amino acids: CASSLGRGHTDTQYF. This sequence joins TRBV7-3 and TRBJ2-3; TRBD2 is a possible D gene (7 bases). Germline V gene lookup returns CDR1 SGHTA and CDR2 FQGTGA. There are 15 residues in the CDR3. V was trimmed by 2 bases and J by 2 bases, leaving 11 bases between them.

As to this clonotype: A much larger clone differs from this one at a single base, so this may be a read error. V and J are TRBV3-1 and TRBJ2-7, with unresolved D. The germline V and J ends were trimmed by 5 bases and 7 bases, with 18 bases remaining between them. CDR1 LGHDT and CDR2 YNNKEL come from the germline V gene (reference sequence). The CDR3 is made up of 14 amino acids. The CDR3 DNA sequence: TGTGCCAGCAGCTGTCAGTTCGACACTGAAGAGCAGTACTTC. Residues: CASSCQFDTEEQYF.

Note on this clonotype: At one of its ends the junction is not consistent with the germline gene, which may arise from a read error. J is TRBJ2-7 and V is TRBV4-3, with 8 bases aligning to TRBD2. Gene TRBJ2-5 matches the end of the DNA better, so the J call may be wrong. Per germline, CDR1 LGHNA and CDR2 YSLEER. This CDR3 spans 14 amino acids. The CDR3 DNA follows: TGCGTCAGCAGCCAGGAGGCGGGGGGAGAGACCCAGTACTTC. Protein: CVSSQEAGGETQYF.

The chain combines TRBV6-2 or TRBV6-3 with TRBJ2-5; D perhaps matches TRBD1 (6 bases). CDR1 and CDR2 (germline): MNHEY, SVGEGT. CDR3 length: 14 amino acids. V shed 5 bases and J shed 9 bases, with 19 bases lying between them. The CDR3: CASSPRTAKRPQYF. The CDR3 nucleotides are TGTGCCAGCAGTCCTAGGACAGCGAAGAGACCCCAGTACTTC.

The chain uses TRBV7-2 and TRBJ1-6; 7 bases align to TRBD1. Trimming took 8 bases from V and 7 from J; bases not matched to a gene: 5. Germline V CDR1 and CDR2: SGHTA, FQGNSA. This CDR3 region has 13 residues. The CDR3 sequence: CASGGTANSPLHF. In DNA form, the CDR3 reads TGTGCCAGCGGGGGGACAGCCAATTCACCCCTCCACTTT.

To note about this clonotype: One end of the junction fails to match germline, which may point to a read error. The CDR3 loop is CSAREAGRNTGGLFF. The CDR3, as DNA: TGCAGTGCTAGGGAAGCGGGGAGGAACACCGGGGGGCTGTTTTTT. The V gene is TRBV20-1, the J gene TRBJ2-2; TRBD2 matches 7 bases. The CDR3 sequence is 15 residues long. Germline loops: CDR1 DFQATT, CDR2 SNEGSKA (reference sequence).

The chain recombines TRBV4-1 with TRBJ1-1, with a possible D match to TRBD1 (5 bases). Trimming left V 4 bases short and J 4 bases short, with 13 bases between. CDR1 and CDR2 (germline): MGHRA, YSYEKL. This CDR3 has 14 amino acids. The CDR3 reads CASSRGTAITEAFF. Written as DNA, the CDR3 is TGCGCCAGCAGCCGAGGGACGGCGATCACTGAAGCTTTCTTT.

The chain combines TRBV7-2 with TRBJ2-1; D not certain. The CDR3 covers 16 residues. The V end was cut by 2 bases, the J end by 10 bases, with 21 bases between. Germline-derived CDR1 and CDR2 are SGHTA and FQGNSA. CDR3 in DNA: TGTGCCAGCAGCTTATACGTGGCTCCCCGTAGAAGAGAGCAGTTCTTC. Residues: CASSLYVAPRRREQFF.

Here the CDR3 DNA reads TGCAGTGCTAGACAGAATAATGAAAAACTGTTTTTT. Protein: CSARQNNEKLFF. This rearrangement joins TRBV20-1 to TRBJ1-4; unclear D gene. Germline CDR1 DFQATT, CDR2 SNEGSKA (reference sequence). V gave up 2 bases and J gave up 4 bases, with 5 bases separating them. CDR3 length: 12 residues.

This clonotype turned up a few times. This CDR3 reads CSVVQGHPSYEQYF. In nucleotides, the CDR3 is TGCAGCGTAGTACAGGGGCACCCCTCCTACGAGCAGTACTTC. The chain recombines TRBV29-1 with TRBJ2-7, with 7 bases matching TRBD1. The ends lost 6 bases at V and 0 bases at J; junction bases unmatched: 8. CDR1 is SQVTM and CDR2 is ANQGSEA in the germline V gene. This CDR3 region has 14 residues.

About this clonotype itself: One end of the junction fails to match germline, which may point to a read error. This chain joins TRBV5-4 and TRBJ2-5; D is uncertain. CDR1 is SGHNT, CDR2 YYREEE, per germline (reference sequence). This CDR3 has 13 amino acids. CDR3 sequence: CTSSLAEKETQYF. The CDR3 DNA sequence: TGTACCAGCAGCTTGGCAGAGAAAGAGACCCAGTACTTC.

This clonotype was found a few times. The gene calls are TRBV10-3 and TRBJ2-7; TRBD1 matches at 7 bases. Germline CDR1 reads ENHRY; CDR2 reads SYGVKD. The ends lost 0 bases at V and 0 bases at J; junction bases unmatched: 5. The CDR3 is 16 amino acids. DNA for the CDR3: TGTGCCATCAGTGAGTCCGGGGCAGGGGGCTCCTACGAGCAGTACTTC. This sequence encodes CAISESGAGGSYEQYF.

This clonotype was found a few times. CDR3: CASSDWDSNLYEQYF. As DNA, the CDR3 is TGCGCCAGCAGCGACTGGGACAGCAATCTATACGAGCAGTACTTC. V usage is TRBV5-1 and J usage is TRBJ2-7; TRBD1 agrees at 7 bases. J gave up 4 bases and V 4 bases, and 11 bases lay outside the gene matches. There are 15 residues in the CDR3. The V gene's germline CDR1 is SGHRS and CDR2 YFSETQ.

This chain links TRBV20-1 with TRBJ2-1; 7 bases map to TRBD1. The end of the DNA fits TRBJ2-7 better, so the J call may be wrong. The CDR3 runs to 12 residues. CDR1 and CDR2 (germline): DFQATT, SNEGSKA (reference sequence). The CDR3 DNA sequence: TGCAGTGCTAAGGGACAGCACAATGAGCAGTACTTC. Protein sequence: CSAKGQHNEQYF.

This clonotype was seen only a few times. This rearrangement joins TRBV5-1 to TRBJ1-2; D not certain. Trimming cost V 0 bases and J 1 base, with 13 bases left between them. This CDR3 has 16 amino acids. Germline lookup yields CDR1 SGHRS and CDR2 YFSETQ. In DNA, the CDR3 is TGCGCCAGCAGCTTGGGCGGCAGCTCTCTTAACTATGGCTACACCTTC. Its translation is CASSLGGSSLNYGYTF.

The rearrangement uses TRBV5-1 and TRBJ2-5, with 11 bases matching TRBD1. Germline CDR1 and CDR2: SGHRS and YFSETQ. The CDR3 sequence is 15 residues long. V gave up 4 bases and J gave up 5 bases; unmatched junction bases: 7. Here the CDR3 DNA reads TGCGCCAGCAGCGGCGGGACAGGGGGTTTGGAGACCCAGTACTTC. Encoded protein: CASSGGTGGLETQYF.

The sample holds a few counts of this clonotype. The rearrangement joins TRBV20-1 to TRBJ2-7, with 9 bases aligning to TRBD2. Looked up from germline, CDR1 is DFQATT and CDR2 is SNEGSKA (reference sequence). This CDR3 has 14 amino acids. V gave up 7 bases and J gave up 2 bases; unmatched junction bases: 9. The CDR3 DNA is TGCAGTGAAAGAGGGGCTAGCGGGGCCTACGAGCAGTACTTC. Translating gives CSERGASGAYEQYF.